This T cell receptor (beta chain) came from a study of blood T cells in healthy people across ages. General study points: PBMCs went unsorted, and a conclusive naive versus antigen-experienced comparison was therefore prevented. TCR beta diversity correlated strongly with naive T cell percentage.

Primed by a sample-barcoded 5' primer and a J-beta primer mix, a second PCR proceeded for about 6 to 12 cycles. TCRdb called the 5' RACE reads again in MiXCR, with one record for every CDR3 protein. The sample holds 1,800,000 or so distinct CDR3 sequences, roughly two fifths seen once. On this clonotype: No antigen is known for it.

This TCR was recovered from a human donor in good health. Material for sequencing was blood.

The CDR3 loop reads CASSLVPSSQGYNEQFF. For the CDR3, the DNA is TGCGCCAGCAGCTTGGTTCCGTCCAGCCAGGGCTACAATGAGCAGTTCTTC. The V call is TRBV5-1, the J call TRBJ2-1, with D perhaps matching TRBD1 (5 bases). CDR3 length: 17 amino acids. Germline V lookup: CDR1 SGHRS, CDR2 YFSETQ. V gave up 0 bases and J gave up 3 bases, with 16 bases separating them.